The 7 T cell receptor beta chains below all came from one sample that was sequenced in a study of OX40 agonist ivuxolimab in advanced cancers. Assay: immunoSEQ multiplex PCR; the TCRdb copy retains only in-frame clones and omits some. The table shows roughly 77,000 clones, with about nine tenths occurring only once. Source: CD4+ or CD8+ T cells sorted from blood, taken in a trial of the OX40 agonist ivuxolimab. The receptors were gathered from an adult with an advanced solid tumor such as melanoma, head and neck, liver or kidney cancer.

This chain uses TRBV5-5 with TRBJ1-2; perhaps TRBD1 as D (5 bases). With 2 bases removed from V and 0 bases from J, the gap between germline ends came to 20 bases. The germline gives CDR1 SGHKS, CDR2 YYEKEE (reference sequence). This CDR3 is 18 amino acids long. The CDR3 here is CASSFGQGNIVANYGYTF. DNA of the CDR3: TGTGCCAGCAGCTTCGGCCAGGGTAACATAGTAGCTAACTATGGCTACACCTTC.

The V call is TRBV6-1, the J call TRBJ1-2; no clear D gene. Trimming took off 3 bases at V and 0 bases at J, with 11 bases between the two ends. The CDR3 runs 15 residues. Germline CDR1 and CDR2: MNHNS and SASEGT. The CDR3 sequence: CASSEGRFANYGYTF. CDR3 DNA sequence: TGTGCCAGCAGTGAGGGGAGGTTTGCTAACTATGGCTACACCTTC.

V is TRBV6-5 and J is TRBJ2-1; D assignment may be TRBD1 or TRBD2 (5 bases each). Trimming took off 8 bases at V and 6 bases at J, with 11 bases between the two ends. The CDR3 covers 12 residues. Germline CDR1 MNHEY, CDR2 SVGAGI. The CDR3 is CASGRGPNEQFF. DNA of the CDR3: TGTGCCAGCGGTAGGGGACCCAATGAGCAGTTCTTC.

The chain recombines TRBV4-1 with TRBJ2-7; the D gene is possibly TRBD1 (5 bases). Germline lookup yields CDR1 MGHRA and CDR2 YSYEKL. This CDR3 has 15 residues. Trimming took 3 bases from V and 0 from J, leaving 12 bases between them. The CDR3 spells CASSQEIRVSYEQYF. As DNA, the CDR3 is TGCGCCAGCAGCCAGGAGATCAGGGTCTCCTACGAGCAGTACTTC.

The chain recombines TRBV4-3 with TRBJ2-5; 7 positions agree with TRBD1. The last part of the DNA fits TRBJ2-7 better; the J call may be wrong. Per the germline V gene, CDR1 is LGHNA and CDR2 is YSLEER. This CDR3 is built from 15 residues. The chain's CDR3 is CASSQVRGPSYEQYF. CDR3 nucleotides: TGCGCCAGCAGCCAAGTGAGGGGGCCCTCCTACGAGCAGTACTTC.

The chain employs TRBV12-5 and TRBJ1-1; 9 nucleotides agree with TRBD1. CDR1 LGHNT and CDR2 FRNRAP come from the germline V gene. CDR3 length equals 14 residues. After removal of 3 bases from V and 5 bases from J, the junction contained 4 bases not matched to a gene. The CDR3 is CASGLQGARTEAFF. The CDR3, as DNA: TGTGCTAGTGGTTTACAGGGGGCTAGAACTGAAGCTTTCTTT.

This rearrangement joins TRBV28 to TRBJ2-3; D gene uncertain. Trimming pared 4 bases from V and 6 bases from J, leaving 8 bases between. The germline gives CDR1 MDHEN, CDR2 SYDVKM. The CDR3 extends over 12 amino acids. In nucleotides, the CDR3 is TGTGCCAGCAGTTCCCAGCTGGATACGCAGTATTTT. Translation gives CASSSQLDTQYF.